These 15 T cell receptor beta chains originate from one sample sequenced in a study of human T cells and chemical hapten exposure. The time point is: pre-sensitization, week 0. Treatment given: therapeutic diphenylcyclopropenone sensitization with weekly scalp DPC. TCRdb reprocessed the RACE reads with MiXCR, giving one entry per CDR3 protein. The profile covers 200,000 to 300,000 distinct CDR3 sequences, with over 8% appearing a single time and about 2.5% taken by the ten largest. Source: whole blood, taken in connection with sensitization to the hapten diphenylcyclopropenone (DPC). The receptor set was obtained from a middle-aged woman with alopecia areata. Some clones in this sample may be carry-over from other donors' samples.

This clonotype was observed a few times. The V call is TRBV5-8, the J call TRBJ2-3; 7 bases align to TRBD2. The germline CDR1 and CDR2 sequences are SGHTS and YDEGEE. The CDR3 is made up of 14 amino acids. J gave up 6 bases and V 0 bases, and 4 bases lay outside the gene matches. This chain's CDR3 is CASSLVSGMDTQYF. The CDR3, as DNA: TGTGCCAGCAGCTTGGTGAGCGGGATGGATACGCAGTATTTT.

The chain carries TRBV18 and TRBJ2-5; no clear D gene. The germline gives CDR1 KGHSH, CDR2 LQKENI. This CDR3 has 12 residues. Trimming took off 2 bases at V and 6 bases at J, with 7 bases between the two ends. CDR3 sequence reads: CASSPGQKTQYF. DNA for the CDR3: TGTGCCAGCTCACCAGGCCAGAAGACCCAGTACTTC.

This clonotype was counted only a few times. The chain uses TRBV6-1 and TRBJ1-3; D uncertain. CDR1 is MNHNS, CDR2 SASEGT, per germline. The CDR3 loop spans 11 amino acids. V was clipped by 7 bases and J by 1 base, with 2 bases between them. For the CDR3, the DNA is TGTGCCAGCAAATCTGGAAACACCATATATTTT. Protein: CASKSGNTIYF.

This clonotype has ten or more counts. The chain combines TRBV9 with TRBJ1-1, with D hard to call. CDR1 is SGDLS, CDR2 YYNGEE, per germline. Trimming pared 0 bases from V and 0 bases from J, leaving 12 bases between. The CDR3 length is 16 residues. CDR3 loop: CASSVGGELMNTEAFF. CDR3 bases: TGTGCCAGCAGCGTAGGTGGGGAGTTGATGAACACTGAAGCTTTCTTT.

This CDR3 is CASTPEIGIAEAFF. The DNA for the CDR3 is TGTGCCAGCACCCCCGAAATAGGGATCGCTGAAGCTTTCTTT. The V call is TRBV2, the J call TRBJ1-1; D remains ambiguous. The CDR3 is 14 amino acids. CDR1 and CDR2 (germline): SNHLY, FYNNEI. V was pared by 7 bases and J by 6 bases, with 18 bases between.

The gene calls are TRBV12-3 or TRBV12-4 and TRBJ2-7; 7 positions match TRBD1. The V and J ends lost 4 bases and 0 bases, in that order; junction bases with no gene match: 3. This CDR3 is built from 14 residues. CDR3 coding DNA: TGTGCCAGCAGTTCCACAGGGGCCTCCTACGAGCAGTACTTC. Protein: CASSSTGASYEQYF.

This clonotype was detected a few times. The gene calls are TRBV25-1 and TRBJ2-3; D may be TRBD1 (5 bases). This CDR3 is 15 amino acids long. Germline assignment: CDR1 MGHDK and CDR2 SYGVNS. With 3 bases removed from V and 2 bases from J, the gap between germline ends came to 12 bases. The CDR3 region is CASSEWGSPTDTQYF. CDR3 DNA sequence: TGTGCCAGCAGTGAGTGGGGCAGTCCCACAGATACGCAGTATTTT.

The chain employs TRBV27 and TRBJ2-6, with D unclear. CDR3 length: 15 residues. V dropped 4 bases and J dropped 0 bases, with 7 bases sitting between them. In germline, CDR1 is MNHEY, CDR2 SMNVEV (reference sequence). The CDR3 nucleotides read TGTGCCAGCAGTTCGCCAGCCTCTGGGGCCAACGTCCTGACTTTC. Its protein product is CASSSPASGANVLTF.

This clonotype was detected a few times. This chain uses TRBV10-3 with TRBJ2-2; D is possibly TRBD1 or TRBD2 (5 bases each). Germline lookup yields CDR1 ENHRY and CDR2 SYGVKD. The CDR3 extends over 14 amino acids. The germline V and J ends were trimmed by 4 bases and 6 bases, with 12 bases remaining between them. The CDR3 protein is CAISGGSGAGELFF. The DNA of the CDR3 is TGTGCCATCAGTGGGGGGAGCGGAGCCGGGGAGCTGTTTTTT.

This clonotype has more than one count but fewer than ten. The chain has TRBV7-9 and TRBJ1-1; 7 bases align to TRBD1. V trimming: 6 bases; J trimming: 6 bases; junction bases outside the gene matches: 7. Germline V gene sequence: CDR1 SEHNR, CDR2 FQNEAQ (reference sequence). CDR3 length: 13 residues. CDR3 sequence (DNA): TGTGCCAGCAGGTTCCAGGGGGGTGCTGAAGCTTTCTTT. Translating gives CASRFQGGAEAFF.

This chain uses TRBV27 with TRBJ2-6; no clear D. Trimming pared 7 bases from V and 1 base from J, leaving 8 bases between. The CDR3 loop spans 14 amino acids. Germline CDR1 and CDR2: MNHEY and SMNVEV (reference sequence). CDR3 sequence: CASTARSGANVLTF. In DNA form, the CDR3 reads TGTGCCAGCACCGCCAGGTCTGGGGCCAACGTCCTGACTTTC.

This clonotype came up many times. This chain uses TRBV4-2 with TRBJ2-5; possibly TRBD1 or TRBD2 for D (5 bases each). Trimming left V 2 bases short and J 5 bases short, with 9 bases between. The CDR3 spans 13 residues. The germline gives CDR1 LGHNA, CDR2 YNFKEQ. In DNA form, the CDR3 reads TGTGCCAGCAGCCAACAAGGGACGGAGACCCAGTACTTC. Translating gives CASSQQGTETQYF.

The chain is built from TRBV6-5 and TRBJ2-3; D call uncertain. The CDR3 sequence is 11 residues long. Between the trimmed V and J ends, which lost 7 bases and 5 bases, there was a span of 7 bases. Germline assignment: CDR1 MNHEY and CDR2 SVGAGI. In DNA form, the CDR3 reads TGTGCCAGCACCGGCTTAGATACGCAGTATTTT. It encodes CASTGLDTQYF.

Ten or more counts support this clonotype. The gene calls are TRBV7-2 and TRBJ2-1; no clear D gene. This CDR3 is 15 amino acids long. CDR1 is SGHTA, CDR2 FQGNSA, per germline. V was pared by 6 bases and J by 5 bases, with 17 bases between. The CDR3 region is CASSPGPRPHNEQFF. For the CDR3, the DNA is TGTGCCAGCAGTCCTGGTCCCCGCCCCCACAATGAGCAGTTCTTC.

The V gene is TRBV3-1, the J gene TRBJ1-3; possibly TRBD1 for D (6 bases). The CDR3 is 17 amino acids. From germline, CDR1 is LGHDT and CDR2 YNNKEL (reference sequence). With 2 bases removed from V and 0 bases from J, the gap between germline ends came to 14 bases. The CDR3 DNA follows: TGTGCCAGCAGCCAACTTCATCGGACAGCCTCTGGAAACACCATATATTTT. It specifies CASSQLHRTASGNTIYF.